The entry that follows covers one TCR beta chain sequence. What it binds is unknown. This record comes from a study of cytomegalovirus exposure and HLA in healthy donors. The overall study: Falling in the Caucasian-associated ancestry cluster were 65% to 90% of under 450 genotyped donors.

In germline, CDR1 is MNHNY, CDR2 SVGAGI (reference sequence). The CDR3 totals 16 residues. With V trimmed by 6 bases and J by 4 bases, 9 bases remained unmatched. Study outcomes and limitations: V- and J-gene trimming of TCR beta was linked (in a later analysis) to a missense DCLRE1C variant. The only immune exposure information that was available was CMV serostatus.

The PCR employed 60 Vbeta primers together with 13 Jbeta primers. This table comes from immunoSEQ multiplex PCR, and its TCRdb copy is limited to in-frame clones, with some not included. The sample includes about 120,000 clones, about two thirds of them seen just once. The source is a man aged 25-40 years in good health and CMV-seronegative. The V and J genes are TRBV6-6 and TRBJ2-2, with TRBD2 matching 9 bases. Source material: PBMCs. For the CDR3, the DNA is TGTGCCAGCAGCAAGGCTCTAGCGGGGACCACCGGGGAGCTGTTTTTT. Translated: CASSKALAGTTGELFF.